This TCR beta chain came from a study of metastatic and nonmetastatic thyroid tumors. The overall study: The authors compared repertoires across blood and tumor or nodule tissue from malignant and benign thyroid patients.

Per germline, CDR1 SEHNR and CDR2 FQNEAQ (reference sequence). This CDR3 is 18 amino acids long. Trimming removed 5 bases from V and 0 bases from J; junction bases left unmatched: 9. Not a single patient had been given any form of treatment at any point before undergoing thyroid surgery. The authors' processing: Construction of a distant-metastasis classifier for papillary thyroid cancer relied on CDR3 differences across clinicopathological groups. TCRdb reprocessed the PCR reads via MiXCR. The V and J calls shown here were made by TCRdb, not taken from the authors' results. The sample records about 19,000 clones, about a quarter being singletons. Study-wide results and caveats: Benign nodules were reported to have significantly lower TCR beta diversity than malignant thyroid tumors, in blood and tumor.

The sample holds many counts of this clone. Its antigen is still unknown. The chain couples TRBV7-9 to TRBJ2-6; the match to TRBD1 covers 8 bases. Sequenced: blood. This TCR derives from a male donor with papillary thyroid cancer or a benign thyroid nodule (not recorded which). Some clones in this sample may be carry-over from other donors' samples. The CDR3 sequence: CASSPRGRLYSGANVLTF. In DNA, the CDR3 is TGTGCCAGCAGCCCCAGGGGGCGCCTCTACTCTGGGGCCAACGTCCTGACTTTC. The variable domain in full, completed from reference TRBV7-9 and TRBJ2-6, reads DTGVSQNPRHKITKRGQNVTFRCDPISEHNRLYWYRQTLGQGPEFLTYFQNEAQLEKSRLLSDRFSAERPKGSFSTLEIQRTEQGDSAMYLCASSPRGRLYSGANVLTFGAGSRLTVL.